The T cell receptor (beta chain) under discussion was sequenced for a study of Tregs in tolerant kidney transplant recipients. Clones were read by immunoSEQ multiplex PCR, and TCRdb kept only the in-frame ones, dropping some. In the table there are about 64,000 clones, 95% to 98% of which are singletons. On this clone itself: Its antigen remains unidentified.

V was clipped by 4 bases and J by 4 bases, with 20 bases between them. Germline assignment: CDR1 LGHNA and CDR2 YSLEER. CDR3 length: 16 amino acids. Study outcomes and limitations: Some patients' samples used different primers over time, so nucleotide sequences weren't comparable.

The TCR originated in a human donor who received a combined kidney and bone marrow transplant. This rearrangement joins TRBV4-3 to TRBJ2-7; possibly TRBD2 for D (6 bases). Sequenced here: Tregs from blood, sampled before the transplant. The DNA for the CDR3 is TGCGCCAGCAGCCTCTACCGGGACTCTGCGTTTTACGAGCAGTACTTC. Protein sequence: CASSLYRDSAFYEQYF.